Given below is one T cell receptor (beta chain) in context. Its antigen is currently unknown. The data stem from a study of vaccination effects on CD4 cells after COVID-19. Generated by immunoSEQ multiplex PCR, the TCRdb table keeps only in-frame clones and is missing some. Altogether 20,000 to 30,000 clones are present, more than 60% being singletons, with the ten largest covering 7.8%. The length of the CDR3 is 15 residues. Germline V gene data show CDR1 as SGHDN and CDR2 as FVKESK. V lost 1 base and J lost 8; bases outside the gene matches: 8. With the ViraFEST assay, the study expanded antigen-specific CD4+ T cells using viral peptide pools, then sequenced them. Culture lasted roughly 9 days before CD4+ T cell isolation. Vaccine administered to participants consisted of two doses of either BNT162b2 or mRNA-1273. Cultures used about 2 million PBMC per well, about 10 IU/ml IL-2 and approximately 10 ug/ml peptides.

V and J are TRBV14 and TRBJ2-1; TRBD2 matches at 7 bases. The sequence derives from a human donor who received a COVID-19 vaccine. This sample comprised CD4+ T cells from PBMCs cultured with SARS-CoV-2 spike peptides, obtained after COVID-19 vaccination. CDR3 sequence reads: CASSQVGGSKDEQFF. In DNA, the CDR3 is TGTGCCAGCAGCCAAGTAGGCGGGAGTAAGGATGAGCAGTTCTTC.